Each of the 19 T cell receptor beta chains below was sequenced from the same sample in a study of blood T cell repertoires in COVID-19. The protocol was immunoSEQ multiplex PCR, while the TCRdb copy is restricted to in-frame clones and leaves out a portion. The data contain about 71,000 clones, 86% of them singletons. What was sequenced was peripheral blood. The receptors here all came from a man between 45 and 60 years old with active COVID-19.

V is TRBV4-2 and J is TRBJ1-1; TRBD1 aligns across 7 bases. Trimming took 4 bases from V and 4 from J; bases not matched to a gene: 6. Per the germline V gene, CDR1 is LGHNA and CDR2 is YNFKEQ. This CDR3 has 14 amino acids. CDR3 sequence: CASSRGTARTEAFF. CDR3 in DNA: TGTGCCAGCAGCCGAGGGACAGCCCGCACTGAAGCTTTCTTT.

The rearrangement uses TRBV6-1 and TRBJ1-4; D possibly corresponds to TRBD1 (6 bases). Germline-derived CDR1 and CDR2 are MNHNS and SASEGT. Trimming left V 1 base short and J 8 bases short, with 17 bases between. This CDR3 spans 16 amino acids. The CDR3 DNA reads TGTGCCAGCAGTGAAGTGGGGATCGGGACACTAGAAAAACTGTTTTTT. This codes for CASSEVGIGTLEKLFF.

The J gene is TRBJ1-5, the V gene TRBV5-1; 7 bases agree with TRBD1. Germline V gene lookup returns CDR1 SGHRS and CDR2 YFSETQ. CDR3 length: 15 residues. V lost 0 bases to trimming and J lost 4 bases; unmatched junction nucleotides: 4. The CDR3 coding sequence is TGCGCCAGCAGCTTGGAGACAGGGATGAATCAGCCCCAGCATTTT. Its protein is CASSLETGMNQPQHF.

A few counts support this clone. The CDR3 sequence is CASSDESNYGYTF. In DNA, the CDR3 is TGTGCCAGCAGTGACGAGTCTAACTATGGCTACACCTTC. V is TRBV2 and J is TRBJ1-2, with no clear D. Germline V CDR1 and CDR2: SNHLY, FYNNEI. The V end lost 3 bases, the J end lost 0 bases, and 5 bases lay between the germline ends. The length of the CDR3 is 13 residues. The complete variable domain, with remaining parts taken from reference TRBV2 and TRBJ1-2, reads EPEVTQTPSHQVTQMGQEVILRCVPISNHLYFYWYRQILGQKVEFLVSFYNNEISEKSEIFDDQFSVERPDGSNFTLKIRSTKLEDSAMYFCASSDESNYGYTFGSGTRLTVV.

V usage is TRBV4-2 and J usage is TRBJ2-1, with a weak D call TRBD2 (5 bases). This CDR3 comprises 15 residues. Germline V CDR1 and CDR2: LGHNA, YNFKEQ. Trimming left V 0 bases short and J 7 bases short, with 13 bases between. The CDR3 is CASSQDGNSVNEQFF. CDR3 DNA sequence: TGTGCCAGCAGCCAAGACGGGAATAGCGTAAATGAGCAGTTCTTC.

V gene TRBV30 combines with J gene TRBJ2-3; 10 bases agree with TRBD2. Germline-derived CDR1 and CDR2 are GTSNPN and SVGIG (reference sequence). The CDR3 totals 16 residues. V lost 3 bases and J lost 3; bases outside the gene matches: 9. The CDR3 DNA reads TGTGCCTGGAGATCAGCGGGAGGGCCATCGACAGATACGCAGTATTTT. Translated, it gives CAWRSAGGPSTDTQYF.

This chain links TRBV6-5 with TRBJ1-6, with D perhaps matching TRBD1 (5 bases). Trimming shortened V by 7 bases and J by 0 bases, and 10 bases separated the two germline ends. In germline, CDR1 is MNHEY, CDR2 SVGAGI. CDR3 size: 15 residues. CDR3 sequence reads: CASKERGSYNSPLHF. The DNA of the CDR3 is TGTGCCAGCAAAGAAAGGGGCTCCTATAATTCACCCCTCCACTTT.

This chain uses TRBV3-1 (or the pseudogene TRBV3-2) with TRBJ1-6; D uncertain. Trimming pared 4 bases from V and 9 bases from J, leaving 16 bases between. This CDR3 has 15 residues. Germline lookup yields CDR1 LGHDT and CDR2 YNNKEL (reference sequence). The CDR3 DNA sequence: TGTGCCAGCAGCCTTATACCCCGCCGGGGTTCACCCCTCCACTTT. It codes for CASSLIPRRGSPLHF.

As concerns this clone: Distinct nucleotide sequences in the sample also encode this CDR3. The V call is TRBV6-1, the J call TRBJ1-2, with D tentatively TRBD1 (5 bases). Germline CDR1 is MNHNS and CDR2 is SASEGT. CDR3 length: 13 residues. With 2 bases removed from V and 2 bases from J, the gap between germline ends came to 6 bases. CDR3 DNA sequence: TGTGCCAGCAGTGAACCAGGGAACTATGGCTACACCTTC. It codes for CASSEPGNYGYTF.

The V gene is TRBV9, the J gene TRBJ2-3, with 7 positions matching TRBD2. Germline V lookup: CDR1 SGDLS, CDR2 YYNGEE. After removal of 0 bases from V and 2 bases from J, the junction contained 6 bases not matched to a gene. The CDR3 has 16 residues. The CDR3 spells CASSVEGGGDTDTQYF. In DNA form, the CDR3 reads TGTGCCAGCAGCGTAGAGGGCGGGGGTGACACAGATACGCAGTATTTT.

This clone showed up just once. This chain connects TRBV18 to TRBJ2-7, with 11 bases fitting TRBD1. There are 14 residues in the CDR3. V trimming: 2 bases; J trimming: 6 bases; junction bases outside the gene matches: 3. Germline values: CDR1 KGHSH, CDR2 LQKENI. The CDR3 sequence: CASSPRTGGGEQYF. DNA of the CDR3: TGTGCCAGCTCACCAAGGACAGGGGGCGGCGAGCAGTACTTC.

The gene calls are TRBV4-1 and TRBJ2-3; 9 bases map to TRBD2. V was pared by 0 bases and J by 6 bases, with 7 bases of the junction left unmatched. Germline V lookup: CDR1 MGHRA, CDR2 YSYEKL. This CDR3 comprises 16 residues. DNA for the CDR3: TGCGCCAGCAGCCAAGATAACGGCGGGAGGGCTGATACGCAGTATTTT. Translating it yields CASSQDNGGRADTQYF.

The chain joins TRBV19 to TRBJ1-5; D possibly corresponds to TRBD1 (6 bases). The V and J ends lost 5 bases and 3 bases respectively, with 14 bases between them. Germline V gene sequence: CDR1 LNHDA, CDR2 SQIVND (reference sequence). The CDR3 length is 15 residues. The CDR3 spells CASSPSGQINQPQHF. The CDR3 region has the DNA TGTGCCAGTAGTCCCTCAGGACAGATCAATCAGCCCCAGCATTTT.

The V call is TRBV24-1, the J call TRBJ1-3; 7 bases agree with TRBD1. Germline V gives CDR1 KGHDR, CDR2 SFDVKD. This CDR3 is built from 15 residues. V was clipped by 2 bases and J by 4 bases; unmatched bases: 4. The CDR3: CATSDSTGYGNTIYF. The CDR3 DNA sequence: TGTGCCACCAGTGATTCGACAGGGTACGGAAACACCATATATTTT.

The rearrangement joins TRBV5-4 to TRBJ2-3; weak D call: TRBD2 (5 bases). The length of the CDR3 is 13 residues. V lost 6 bases and J 1 base, leaving 9 bases between the germline ends. In germline, CDR1 is SGHNT, CDR2 YYREEE (reference sequence). The DNA of the CDR3 is TGTGCCAGCACTATCGGGGGCACAGATACGCAGTATTTT. This encodes CASTIGGTDTQYF. Looking up the rest from reference TRBV5-4 and TRBJ2-3 gives the full variable domain: ETGVTQSPTHLIKTRGQQVTLRCSSQSGHNTVSWYQQALGQGPQFIFQYYREEENGRGNFPPRFSGLQFPNYSSELNVNALELDDSALYLCASTIGGTDTQYFGPGTRLTVL.

As DNA, the CDR3 is TGTGCCAGCAGCTTGGTCGGATTTGGGGGAGGGAATGAGCAGTTCTTC. It translates to CASSLVGFGGGNEQFF. The gene calls are TRBV5-6 and TRBJ2-1; 7 nucleotides match TRBD2. CDR3 length: 16 amino acids. Germline CDR1 and CDR2: SGHDT and YYEEEE. V trimming: 0 bases; J trimming: 7 bases; junction bases outside the gene matches: 10.

This clone was seen only a few times. The chain has TRBV3-1 (or the pseudogene TRBV3-2) and TRBJ1-6; 8 bases align to TRBD1. This CDR3 region has 14 residues. The germline V gene encodes CDR1 LGHDT and CDR2 YNNKEL (reference sequence). The V segment lost 3 bases and the J segment 5 bases; nucleotides outside the gene matches: 0. CDR3 DNA sequence: TGTGCCAGCAGCCAGGGACAGGATAATTCACCCCTCCACTTT. It codes for CASSQGQDNSPLHF.

The rearrangement uses TRBV5-4 and TRBJ2-3; 8 bases are a match to TRBD2. The V and J ends lost 0 bases and 0 bases, in that order; junction bases with no gene match: 3. In germline, CDR1 is SGHNT, CDR2 YYREEE (reference sequence). The CDR3 length is 16 residues. The CDR3 sequence is CASSLVASGSTDTQYF. The CDR3 DNA reads TGTGCCAGCAGCTTGGTGGCTAGCGGGAGCACAGATACGCAGTATTTT.

This rearrangement joins TRBV13 to TRBJ2-6; 7 nucleotides match TRBD2. This CDR3 has 16 amino acids. Losses at the gene ends were 2 bases for V and 0 bases for J; bases not matched to a gene: 1. Germline CDR1 and CDR2: PRHDT and FYEKMQ (reference sequence). Here the CDR3 DNA reads TGTGCCAGCAGCTTATGGGGGGGCTCTGGGGCCAACGTCCTGACTTTC. Translated, it gives CASSLWGGSGANVLTF.